Listed below are T cell receptor beta chains from one sample, sequenced in a study of blood T cell repertoires in COVID-19. Profiled with immunoSEQ multiplex PCR; TCRdb holds only in-frame clones, not every one. The data contain around 100,000 clones, roughly two thirds of them singletons. The sequencing input was peripheral blood. The source is a man aged 80 or over with acute or convalescent COVID-19. The CDR3 runs from the conserved cysteine through the conserved F or W. Each record gives: clone size, V gene, D gene, J gene, CDR3 protein, CDR3 DNA. D genes are given only for firm matches. The listing skips clone size in some rows; elsewhere it reads once, few, many or a size class.

abundance: .
v_gene: TRBV7-9
d_gene: TRBD2
j_gene: TRBJ2-7
CDR3aa: CASSPQRERYEQYF
CDR3nt: TGTGCCAGCAGTCCCCAGCGGGAGAGGTACGAGCAGTACTTC

abundance: .
v_gene: TRBV28
d_gene: .
j_gene: TRBJ1-2
CDR3aa: CASSPLRTAGSNYGYTF
CDR3nt: TGTGCCAGCAGCCCCTTAAGGACGGCGGGGTCTAACTATGGCTACACCTTC

abundance: .
v_gene: TRBV11-2
d_gene: .
j_gene: TRBJ1-1
CDR3aa: CASSERWGLNTEAFF
CDR3nt: TGTGCCAGCAGCGAACGGTGGGGGCTGAACACTGAAGCTTTCTTT

abundance: .
v_gene: TRBV9
d_gene: TRBD1
j_gene: TRBJ1-1
CDR3aa: CASSGQGNTEAFF
CDR3nt: TGTGCCAGCAGCGGACAGGGGAACACTGAAGCTTTCTTT

abundance: many
v_gene: TRBV14
d_gene: .
j_gene: TRBJ2-2
CDR3aa: CASSQWLAAGELFF
CDR3nt: TGTGCCAGCAGCCAGTGGCTAGCCGCTGGGGAGCTGTTTTTT

abundance: .
v_gene: TRBV9
d_gene: .
j_gene: TRBJ2-1
CDR3aa: CASSAREFRNEQFF
CDR3nt: TGTGCCAGCAGCGCCCGGGAATTCAGGAATGAGCAGTTCTTC

abundance: few
v_gene: TRBV5-1
d_gene: .
j_gene: TRBJ2-3
CDR3aa: CASSLPGSTDTQYF
CDR3nt: TGCGCCAGCAGCCTACCGGGGAGCACAGATACGCAGTATTTT

abundance: many
v_gene: TRBV19
d_gene: .
j_gene: TRBJ1-5
CDR3aa: CASTRGGLGEQPQHF
CDR3nt: TGTGCCAGTACACGGGGGGGGCTTGGTGAACAGCCCCAGCATTTT

abundance: .
v_gene: TRBV4-1
d_gene: .
j_gene: TRBJ2-7
CDR3aa: CASSQGLRGNEQYF
CDR3nt: TGCGCCAGCAGCCAAGGACTCAGGGGCAACGAGCAGTACTTC

abundance: many
v_gene: TRBV29-1
d_gene: TRBD1
j_gene: TRBJ2-1
CDR3aa: CSVHTLDRGLYNEQFF
CDR3nt: TGCAGCGTGCATACCCTGGACAGGGGTCTCTACAATGAGCAGTTCTTC

abundance: few
v_gene: TRBV5-3
d_gene: .
j_gene: TRBJ2-2
CDR3aa: CARSRVKFGELFF
CDR3nt: TGTGCCAGAAGCCGCGTTAAATTCGGGGAGCTGTTTTTT

abundance: .
v_gene: TRBV10-1
d_gene: .
j_gene: TRBJ2-3
CDR3aa: CASSESRSTDTQYF
CDR3nt: TGCGCCAGCAGTGAGTCCCGGAGCACAGATACGCAGTATTTT

abundance: .
v_gene: TRBV28
d_gene: TRBD1
j_gene: TRBJ1-1
CDR3aa: CASSLSPQGQGSIAEAFF
CDR3nt: TGTGCCAGCAGTCTAAGCCCCCAGGGACAGGGGAGTATCGCTGAAGCTTTCTTT

abundance: .
v_gene: TRBV10-3
d_gene: TRBD1
j_gene: TRBJ2-7
CDR3aa: CAISESAGTGRTEQYF
CDR3nt: TGTGCCATCAGTGAGTCTGCCGGGACAGGTAGAACCGAGCAGTACTTC

abundance: once
v_gene: TRBV2
d_gene: TRBD2
j_gene: TRBJ2-5
CDR3aa: CASSVGSGRQETQYF
CDR3nt: TGTGCCAGCAGTGTGGGTAGCGGGAGGCAAGAGACCCAGTACTTC

abundance: many
v_gene: TRBV20-1
d_gene: .
j_gene: TRBJ1-1
CDR3aa: CSAPLNTEAFF
CDR3nt: TGCAGTGCTCCTTTGAACACTGAAGCTTTCTTT

abundance: .
v_gene: TRBV6-5
d_gene: TRBD1
j_gene: TRBJ1-1
CDR3aa: CASSLDRVNTEAFF
CDR3nt: TGTGCCAGCAGTCTGGACAGGGTAAATACTGAAGCTTTCTTT

abundance: many
v_gene: TRBV5-1
d_gene: .
j_gene: TRBJ2-3
CDR3aa: CASSRTVGFGDTQYF
CDR3nt: TGCGCCAGCAGCAGGACAGTAGGGTTTGGAGATACGCAGTATTTT

abundance: .
v_gene: TRBV11-2
d_gene: TRBD1
j_gene: TRBJ1-6
CDR3aa: CASSLWDSYNSPLHF
CDR3nt: TGTGCCAGCAGCTTATGGGACAGTTATAATTCACCCCTCCACTTT

abundance: .
v_gene: TRBV18
d_gene: .
j_gene: TRBJ2-3
CDR3aa: CASSPTGPSKDTQYF
CDR3nt: TGTGCCAGCTCACCAACCGGGCCTAGCAAGGATACGCAGTATTTT

abundance: .
v_gene: TRBV15
d_gene: TRBD1
j_gene: TRBJ1-2
CDR3aa: CATSRDRTGAGGYTF
CDR3nt: TGTGCCACCAGCAGAGATAGGACAGGCGCCGGTGGCTACACCTTC

abundance: .
v_gene: TRBV3-1/TRBV3-2
d_gene: .
j_gene: TRBJ2-3
CDR3aa: CASSQAYTQYF
CDR3nt: TGTGCCAGCAGCCAAGCGTATACGCAGTATTTT

abundance: once
v_gene: TRBV7-3
d_gene: TRBD1
j_gene: TRBJ2-7
CDR3aa: CASSPGTGAVEQYF
CDR3nt: TGTGCCAGCAGCCCCGGGACAGGGGCCGTAGAGCAGTACTTC

abundance: .
v_gene: TRBV19
d_gene: .
j_gene: TRBJ1-2
CDR3aa: CASSMPSLDSPLGYTF
CDR3nt: TGTGCCAGTAGTATGCCCTCGCTTGACAGCCCTCTTGGCTACACCTTC

abundance: few
v_gene: TRBV7-9
d_gene: .
j_gene: TRBJ2-7
CDR3aa: CASSGPGSPGYEQYF
CDR3nt: TGTGCCAGCAGCGGCCCCGGGTCCCCGGGGTACGAGCAGTACTTC

abundance: .
v_gene: TRBV4-3
d_gene: .
j_gene: TRBJ2-2
CDR3aa: CASSQERTGELFF
CDR3nt: TGCGCCAGCAGCCAGGAGAGGACCGGGGAGCTGTTTTTT

abundance: .
v_gene: TRBV5-4
d_gene: TRBD1
j_gene: TRBJ1-2
CDR3aa: CASSLGDRTANGYTF
CDR3nt: TGTGCCAGCAGCTTGGGGGACAGGACTGCGAATGGCTACACCTTC

abundance: .
v_gene: TRBV3-1/TRBV3-2
d_gene: TRBD2
j_gene: TRBJ2-3
CDR3aa: CASGTAGGTNTQYF
CDR3nt: TGTGCCAGCGGGACAGCGGGAGGGACGAATACGCAGTATTTT

abundance: few
v_gene: TRBV5-1
d_gene: TRBD1
j_gene: TRBJ2-7
CDR3aa: CASSQGTGGGEQYF
CDR3nt: TGCGCCAGCAGCCAAGGGACAGGGGGCGGCGAGCAGTACTTC

abundance: .
v_gene: TRBV30
d_gene: .
j_gene: TRBJ1-1
CDR3aa: CAWSEQGEAFF
CDR3nt: TGTGCCTGGAGTGAACAGGGCGAAGCTTTCTTT

abundance: .
v_gene: TRBV5-5
d_gene: TRBD1
j_gene: TRBJ2-2
CDR3aa: CASSSQGQQTGELFF
CDR3nt: TGTGCCAGCAGCTCCCAGGGACAGCAAACCGGGGAGCTGTTTTTT

abundance: .
v_gene: TRBV5-6
d_gene: .
j_gene: TRBJ1-1
CDR3aa: CASSLWRATEAFF
CDR3nt: TGTGCCAGCAGCTTGTGGAGGGCCACTGAAGCTTTCTTT

abundance: .
v_gene: TRBV10-3
d_gene: .
j_gene: TRBJ2-2
CDR3aa: CAITQGLPGGELFF
CDR3nt: TGTGCCATCACCCAGGGACTCCCGGGCGGGGAGCTGTTTTTT

abundance: few
v_gene: TRBV2
d_gene: .
j_gene: TRBJ1-1
CDR3aa: CASEGEQGTEAFF
CDR3nt: TGTGCCAGCGAGGGGGAGCAGGGCACTGAAGCTTTCTTT

abundance: .
v_gene: TRBV7-9
d_gene: .
j_gene: TRBJ1-1
CDR3aa: CASSLQRTENTEAFF
CDR3nt: TGTGCCAGCAGCTTACAAAGGACAGAGAACACTGAAGCTTTCTTT

abundance: few
v_gene: TRBV6-1
d_gene: .
j_gene: TRBJ1-5
CDR3aa: CASSELEFSAQHF
CDR3nt: TGTGCCAGCAGTGAATTGGAGTTTTCTGCCCAGCATTTT

abundance: .
v_gene: TRBV4-1
d_gene: .
j_gene: TRBJ1-4
CDR3aa: CASSHHDSSTNEKLFF
CDR3nt: TGCGCCAGCAGCCATCACGACAGCTCAACTAATGAAAAACTGTTTTTT

abundance: few
v_gene: TRBV7-2
d_gene: TRBD2
j_gene: TRBJ2-7
CDR3aa: CASSLEGLAGREQYF
CDR3nt: TGTGCCAGCAGCTTAGAGGGACTAGCGGGAAGGGAGCAGTACTTC

abundance: .
v_gene: TRBV5-5
d_gene: .
j_gene: TRBJ2-7
CDR3aa: CASSFGAEQYF
CDR3nt: TGTGCCAGCAGCTTTGGAGCCGAGCAGTACTTC

abundance: .
v_gene: TRBV29-1
d_gene: .
j_gene: TRBJ2-1
CDR3aa: CSVVEASSYNEQFF
CDR3nt: TGCAGCGTTGTGGAGGCGTCCTCCTACAATGAGCAGTTCTTC

abundance: .
v_gene: TRBV2
d_gene: TRBD2
j_gene: TRBJ2-1
CDR3aa: CASSAGRGGNEQFF
CDR3nt: TGTGCCAGCAGTGCGGGGCGGGGAGGGAATGAGCAGTTCTTC

abundance: .
v_gene: TRBV5-4
d_gene: TRBD2
j_gene: TRBJ2-4
CDR3aa: CASSDRGDKNIQYF
CDR3nt: TGTGCCAGCAGCGATCGGGGGGACAAAAACATTCAGTACTTC

abundance: .
v_gene: TRBV5-1
d_gene: TRBD2
j_gene: TRBJ2-1
CDR3aa: CASSPGAAGGEQFF
CDR3nt: TGCGCCAGCAGCCCAGGGGCAGCGGGAGGTGAGCAGTTCTTC

abundance: .
v_gene: TRBV2
d_gene: .
j_gene: TRBJ1-2
CDR3aa: CASSEGGQYGYTF
CDR3nt: TGTGCCAGCAGTGAAGGTGGCCAGTATGGCTACACCTTC

abundance: .
v_gene: TRBV25-1
d_gene: .
j_gene: TRBJ2-7
CDR3aa: CASSESGVRYEQYF
CDR3nt: TGTGCCAGCAGCGAATCGGGGGTTCGGTACGAGCAGTACTTC

abundance: .
v_gene: TRBV11-3
d_gene: .
j_gene: TRBJ2-5
CDR3aa: CASSLGGRSDQETQYF
CDR3nt: TGTGCCAGCAGCTTAGGGGGGCGGTCAGACCAAGAGACCCAGTACTTC

abundance: .
v_gene: TRBV30
d_gene: .
j_gene: TRBJ2-2
CDR3aa: CAWSPTRELFF
CDR3nt: TGTGCCTGGAGCCCCACTAGGGAGCTGTTTTTT

abundance: .
v_gene: TRBV5-6
d_gene: .
j_gene: TRBJ2-2
CDR3aa: CASSGYSGTGELFF
CDR3nt: TGTGCCAGCAGCGGATACAGCGGCACCGGGGAGCTGTTTTTT

abundance: once
v_gene: TRBV7-2
d_gene: TRBD2
j_gene: TRBJ2-1
CDR3aa: CASSSQRGFYNEQFF
CDR3nt: TGTGCCAGCAGCTCCCAGCGGGGGTTTTACAATGAGCAGTTCTTC

abundance: .
v_gene: TRBV28
d_gene: TRBD1
j_gene: TRBJ1-5
CDR3aa: CASRNLGTGGNQPQHF
CDR3nt: TGTGCCAGCAGGAATTTGGGGACAGGGGGGAATCAGCCCCAGCATTTT

abundance: .
v_gene: TRBV28
d_gene: .
j_gene: TRBJ2-2
CDR3aa: CASQSGRGELFF
CDR3nt: TGTGCCAGCCAGAGCGGGCGCGGGGAGCTGTTTTTT

abundance: .
v_gene: TRBV7-8
d_gene: .
j_gene: TRBJ2-7
CDR3aa: CASSALVGSYEQYF
CDR3nt: TGTGCCAGCAGTGCCCTAGTTGGGAGCTACGAGCAGTACTTC

abundance: .
v_gene: TRBV6-6
d_gene: .
j_gene: TRBJ1-1
CDR3aa: CASRPTAMNTEAFF
CDR3nt: TGTGCCAGCAGACCGACAGCAATGAACACTGAAGCTTTCTTT

abundance: .
v_gene: TRBV5-1
d_gene: .
j_gene: TRBJ2-7
CDR3aa: CASSPLSGAGVGDEQYF
CDR3nt: TGCGCCAGCAGCCCTCTTTCGGGGGCGGGAGTAGGGGACGAGCAGTACTTC

abundance: .
v_gene: TRBV18
d_gene: .
j_gene: TRBJ1-1
CDR3aa: CASSPRRTEAFF
CDR3nt: TGTGCCAGCTCACCACGCAGGACTGAAGCTTTCTTT

abundance: .
v_gene: TRBV6-1
d_gene: .
j_gene: TRBJ2-7
CDR3aa: CASSERTRAYEQYF
CDR3nt: TGTGCCAGCAGTGAAAGAACGCGAGCCTACGAGCAGTACTTC

abundance: .
v_gene: TRBV13
d_gene: TRBD2
j_gene: TRBJ2-2
CDR3aa: CASSPRSPQREGVTGELFF
CDR3nt: TGTGCCAGCAGCCCCCGGTCCCCACAGCGGGAGGGCGTCACCGGGGAGCTGTTTTTT

abundance: .
v_gene: TRBV7-2
d_gene: .
j_gene: TRBJ2-3
CDR3aa: CASSLIAGTDTQYF
CDR3nt: TGTGCCAGCAGCTTGATAGCCGGCACAGATACGCAGTATTTT

abundance: .
v_gene: TRBV7-9
d_gene: TRBD2
j_gene: TRBJ2-1
CDR3aa: CASSSPGLAGGRFF
CDR3nt: TGTGCCAGCAGCTCACCGGGACTAGCGGGAGGGAGGTTCTTC